This paragraph covers one TCR beta chain sequence. Its cognate antigen has yet to be identified. Base qualities were left out, and no much larger clone turns up one base away. This entry is derived from a study of T-cell reconstitution after alpha-beta-depleted transplantation in children listed by TCRdb under 2016. Some background on the complete study: The study quantitatively tracked T-cell immune reconstitution after TCRalphabeta/CD19-depleted allogeneic hematopoietic cell transplantation in children using TCR repertoire profiling.

The library was produced with PCR. Sequencing relied on an Illumina HiSeq 2500. Molecular barcoding was employed in the preparation of TCR libraries, with unique molecular identifiers being used to normalize TCRbeta repertoire quantification. In-frame beta chains were kept once TCRdb had trimmed the public reads at Q25 with fastp and called clones with MiXCR. Under each unique CDR3 protein, matching rows form one entry showing the most common genes and DNA. This sample comprises 500,000 or so distinct CDR3 sequences, over 25% of them detected only once. Together, the top ten hold 2% to 3% of the sample. From cysteine to phenylalanine, the CDR3 is 14 amino acids long. The read is trimmed to its CDR3 DNA, 42 bases read in frame from base 1. At the junction V is shortened by 6 bases and J by 7 bases; bases outside the gene matches: 9. CDR1 and CDR2, per the germline V gene, are MDHEN and SYDVKM.

This receptor was identified in a human donor who donated a stem cell graft to a child with aplastic anemia. The sequenced sample was PBMCs from the stem cell graft donor, obtained from the stem cell graft. The receptor chain draws on TRBV28 and TRBJ1-2; 9 of the junction bases match TRBD1. The sequenced DNA is TGTGCCAGCAGCTCGATCGGGACAGGGCTTGGCTACACCTTC. Its product reads: CASSSIGTGLGYTF.